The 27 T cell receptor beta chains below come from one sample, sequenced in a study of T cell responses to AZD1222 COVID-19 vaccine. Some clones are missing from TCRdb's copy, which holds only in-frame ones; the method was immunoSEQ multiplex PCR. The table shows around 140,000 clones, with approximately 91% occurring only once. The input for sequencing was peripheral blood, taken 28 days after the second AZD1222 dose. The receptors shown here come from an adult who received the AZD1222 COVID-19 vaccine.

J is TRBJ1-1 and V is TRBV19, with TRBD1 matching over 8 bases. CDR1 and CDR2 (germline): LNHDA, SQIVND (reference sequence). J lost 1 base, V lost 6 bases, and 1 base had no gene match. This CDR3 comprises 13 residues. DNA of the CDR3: TGTGCCAGTAGCAGGGGGCGGAACACTGAAGCTTTCTTT. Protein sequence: CASSRGRNTEAFF. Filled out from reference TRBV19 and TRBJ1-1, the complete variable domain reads DGGITQSPKYLFRKEGQNVTLSCEQNLNHDAMYWYRQDPGQGLRLIYYSQIVNDFQKGDIAEGYSVSREKKESFPLTVTSAQKNPTAFYLCASSRGRNTEAFFGQGTRLTVV.

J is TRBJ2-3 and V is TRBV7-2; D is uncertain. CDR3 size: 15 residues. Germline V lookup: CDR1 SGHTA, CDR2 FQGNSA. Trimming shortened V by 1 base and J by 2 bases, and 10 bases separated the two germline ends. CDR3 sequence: CASSLGSSFTDTQYF. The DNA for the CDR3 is TGTGCCAGCAGCTTAGGGTCGTCCTTCACAGATACGCAGTATTTT.

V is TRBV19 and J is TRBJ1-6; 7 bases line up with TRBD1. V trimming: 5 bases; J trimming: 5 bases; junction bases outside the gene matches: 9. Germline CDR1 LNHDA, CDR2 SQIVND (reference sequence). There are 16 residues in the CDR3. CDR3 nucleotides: TGTGCCAGTAGTCTGGCCGGGACAGTAAATAATTCACCCCTCCACTTT. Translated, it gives CASSLAGTVNNSPLHF.

CDR3 sequence reads: CAWSVRGLAGLSNTGELFF. The CDR3 DNA is TGTGCCTGGAGTGTACGGGGACTAGCGGGGCTATCGAACACCGGGGAGCTGTTTTTT. V and J are TRBV30 and TRBJ2-2; 13 bases match TRBD2. The V and J ends lost 0 bases and 0 bases, in that order; junction bases with no gene match: 7. The CDR3 covers 19 residues. Germline V gene lookup returns CDR1 GTSNPN and CDR2 SVGIG (reference sequence). Using reference TRBV30 and TRBJ2-2 for the parts outside the CDR3, the full variable domain is SQTIHQWPATLVQPVGSPLSLECTVEGTSNPNLYWYRQAAGRGLQLLFYSVGIGQISSEVPQNLSASRPQDRQFILSSKKLLLSDSGFYLCAWSVRGLAGLSNTGELFFGEGSRLTVL.

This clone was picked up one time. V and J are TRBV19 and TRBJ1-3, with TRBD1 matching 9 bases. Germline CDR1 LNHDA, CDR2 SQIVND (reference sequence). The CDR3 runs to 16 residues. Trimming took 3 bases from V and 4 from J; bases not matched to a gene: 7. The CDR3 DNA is TGTGCCAGTAGTATCGGGGGACAGGGAATAGGAAACACCATATATTTT. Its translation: CASSIGGQGIGNTIYF.

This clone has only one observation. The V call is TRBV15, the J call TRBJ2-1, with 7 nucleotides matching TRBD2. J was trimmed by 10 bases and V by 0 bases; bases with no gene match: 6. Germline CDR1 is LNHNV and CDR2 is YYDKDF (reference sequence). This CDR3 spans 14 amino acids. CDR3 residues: CATSRDGGVSEQFF. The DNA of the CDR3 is TGTGCCACCAGCAGAGATGGGGGGGTTTCGGAGCAGTTCTTC.

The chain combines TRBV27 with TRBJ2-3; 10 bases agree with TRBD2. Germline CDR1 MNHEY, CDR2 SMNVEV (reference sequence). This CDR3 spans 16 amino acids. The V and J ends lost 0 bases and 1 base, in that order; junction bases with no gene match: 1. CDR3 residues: CASSLSLAGGTDTQYF. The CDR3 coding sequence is TGTGCCAGCAGTTTATCGCTAGCGGGGGGCACAGATACGCAGTATTTT.

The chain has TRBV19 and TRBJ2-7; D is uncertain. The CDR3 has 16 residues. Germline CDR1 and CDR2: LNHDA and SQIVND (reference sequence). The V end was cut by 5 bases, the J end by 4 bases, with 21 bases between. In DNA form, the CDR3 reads TGTGCCAGTAGTCATCTACCGGGCAGAATCCCGTACGAGCAGTACTTC. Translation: CASSHLPGRIPYEQYF.

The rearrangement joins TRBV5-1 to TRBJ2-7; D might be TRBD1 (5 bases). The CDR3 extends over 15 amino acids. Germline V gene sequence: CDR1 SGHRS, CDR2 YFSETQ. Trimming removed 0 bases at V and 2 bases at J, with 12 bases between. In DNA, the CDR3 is TGCGCCAGCAGCTTGGCCGAAACAGGAGCCTACGAGCAGTACTTC. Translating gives CASSLAETGAYEQYF.

CDR3 sequence (DNA): TGCGCCAGCACTGTGAGGCCGGGGACGGACACTGAAGCTTTCTTT. Residues: CASTVRPGTDTEAFF. J is TRBJ1-1 and V is TRBV5-1; a weak D match, TRBD1 (5 bases). Trimming removed 6 bases at V and 3 bases at J, with 18 bases between. The CDR3 has 15 amino acids. The germline gives CDR1 SGHRS, CDR2 YFSETQ.

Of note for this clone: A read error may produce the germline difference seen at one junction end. DNA of the CDR3: TGTGCTAGCAGCTACAGGGAAGGAAACACCATATATTTT. Translating gives CASSYREGNTIYF. The chain links TRBV7-7 to TRBJ1-3; D possibly corresponds to TRBD1 (6 bases). The CDR3 contains 13 residues. The germline V gene encodes CDR1 SSHAT and CDR2 FNYEAQ (reference sequence).

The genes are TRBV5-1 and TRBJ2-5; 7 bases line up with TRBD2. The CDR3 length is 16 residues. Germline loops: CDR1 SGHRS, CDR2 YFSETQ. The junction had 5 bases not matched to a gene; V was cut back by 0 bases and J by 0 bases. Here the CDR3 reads CASSLAGSGHQETQYF. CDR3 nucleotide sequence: TGCGCCAGCAGCTTGGCGGGTAGCGGGCACCAAGAGACCCAGTACTTC.

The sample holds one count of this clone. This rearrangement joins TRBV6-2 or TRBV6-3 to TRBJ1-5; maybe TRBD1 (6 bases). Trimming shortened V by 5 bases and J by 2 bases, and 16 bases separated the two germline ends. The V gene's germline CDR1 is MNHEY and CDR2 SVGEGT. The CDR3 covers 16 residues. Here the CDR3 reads CASSPGRGWGNQPQHF. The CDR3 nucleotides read TGTGCCAGCAGTCCAGGCAGGGGATGGGGCAATCAGCCCCAGCATTTT.

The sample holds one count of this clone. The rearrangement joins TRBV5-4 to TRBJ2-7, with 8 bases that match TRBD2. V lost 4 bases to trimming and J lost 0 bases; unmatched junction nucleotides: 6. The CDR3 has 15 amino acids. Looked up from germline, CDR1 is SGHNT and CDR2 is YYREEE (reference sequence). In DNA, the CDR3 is TGTGCCAGCAGCGGCGGGGGGCTCAACTCCTACGAGCAGTACTTC. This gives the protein CASSGGGLNSYEQYF.

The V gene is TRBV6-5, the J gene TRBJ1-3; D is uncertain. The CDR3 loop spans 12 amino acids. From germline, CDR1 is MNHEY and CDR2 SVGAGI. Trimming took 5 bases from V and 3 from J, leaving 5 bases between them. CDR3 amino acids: CASSRYGNTIYF. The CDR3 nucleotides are TGTGCCAGCAGTCGTTATGGAAACACCATATATTTT.

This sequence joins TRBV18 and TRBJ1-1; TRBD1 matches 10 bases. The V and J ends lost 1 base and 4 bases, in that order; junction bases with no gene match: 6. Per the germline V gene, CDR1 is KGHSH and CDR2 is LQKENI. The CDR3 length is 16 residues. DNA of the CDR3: TGTGCCAGCTCACCACGACAGGGGGCCGAGGGCACTGAAGCTTTCTTT. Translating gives CASSPRQGAEGTEAFF. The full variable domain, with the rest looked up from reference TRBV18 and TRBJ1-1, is NAGVMQNPRHLVRRRGQEARLRCSPMKGHSHVYWYRQLPEEGLKFMVYLQKENIIDESGMPKERFSAEFPKEGPSILRIQQVVRGDSAAYFCASSPRQGAEGTEAFFGQGTRLTVV.

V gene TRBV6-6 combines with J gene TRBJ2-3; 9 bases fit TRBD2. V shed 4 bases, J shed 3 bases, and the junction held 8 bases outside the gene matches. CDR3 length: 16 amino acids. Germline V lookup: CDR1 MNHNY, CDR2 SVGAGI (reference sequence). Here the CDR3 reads CASSFLSGSRTDTQYF. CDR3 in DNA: TGTGCCAGCAGTTTTCTTAGCGGGAGTCGGACAGATACGCAGTATTTT.

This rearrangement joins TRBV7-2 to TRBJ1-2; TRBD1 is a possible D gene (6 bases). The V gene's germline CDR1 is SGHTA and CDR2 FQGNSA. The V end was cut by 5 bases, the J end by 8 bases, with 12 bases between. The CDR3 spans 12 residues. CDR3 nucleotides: TGTGCCAGCAGCATTGACAGGAAAGGCTACACCTTC. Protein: CASSIDRKGYTF.

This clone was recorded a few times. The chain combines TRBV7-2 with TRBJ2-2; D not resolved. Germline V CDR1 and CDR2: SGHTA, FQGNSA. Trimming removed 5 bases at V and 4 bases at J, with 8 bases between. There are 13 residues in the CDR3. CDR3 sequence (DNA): TGTGCCAGCAGCCGAAGGTCCACCGGGGAGCTGTTTTTT. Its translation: CASSRRSTGELFF.

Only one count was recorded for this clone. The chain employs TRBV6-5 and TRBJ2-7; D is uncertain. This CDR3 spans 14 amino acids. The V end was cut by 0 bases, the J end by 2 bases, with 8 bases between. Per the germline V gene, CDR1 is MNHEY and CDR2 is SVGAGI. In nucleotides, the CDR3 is TGTGCCAGCAGTTACTCCAACACGGCCTACGAGCAGTACTTC. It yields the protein CASSYSNTAYEQYF.

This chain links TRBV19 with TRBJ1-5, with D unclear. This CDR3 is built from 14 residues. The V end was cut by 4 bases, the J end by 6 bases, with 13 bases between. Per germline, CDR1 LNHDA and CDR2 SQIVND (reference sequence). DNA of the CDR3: TGTGCCAGTAGTAAACCCCAGATCTTTCAGCCCCAGCATTTT. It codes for CASSKPQIFQPQHF.

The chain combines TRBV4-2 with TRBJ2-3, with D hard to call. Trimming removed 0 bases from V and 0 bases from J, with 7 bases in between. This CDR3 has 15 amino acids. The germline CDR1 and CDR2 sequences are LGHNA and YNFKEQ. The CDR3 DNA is TGTGCCAGCAGCCAAGAAGATCCGAGCACAGATACGCAGTATTTT. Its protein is CASSQEDPSTDTQYF.

The CDR3 DNA sequence: TGTGCCAGCAGCCCCTGGACAGGACGGCGAATGAACACTGAAGCTTTCTTT. This encodes CASSPWTGRRMNTEAFF. The rearrangement uses TRBV3-1 (or the pseudogene TRBV3-2) and TRBJ1-1; 7 positions agree with TRBD1. V lost 4 bases and J lost 0; bases outside the gene matches: 11. This CDR3 is 17 amino acids long. The germline CDR1 and CDR2 sequences are LGHDT and YNNKEL (reference sequence).

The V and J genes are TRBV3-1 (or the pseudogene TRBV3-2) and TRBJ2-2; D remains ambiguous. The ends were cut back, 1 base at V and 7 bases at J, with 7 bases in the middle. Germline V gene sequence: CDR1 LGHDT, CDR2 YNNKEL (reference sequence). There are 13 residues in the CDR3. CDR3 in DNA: TGTGCCAGCAGCCAAGCCGCCGACGGGGAGCTGTTTTTT. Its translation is CASSQAADGELFF.

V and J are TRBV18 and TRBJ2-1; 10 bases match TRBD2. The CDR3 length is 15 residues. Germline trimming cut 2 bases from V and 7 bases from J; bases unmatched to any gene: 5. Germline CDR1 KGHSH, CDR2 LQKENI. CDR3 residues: CASSPYSGGANEQFF. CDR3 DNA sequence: TGTGCCAGCTCACCATACAGCGGGGGGGCAAATGAGCAGTTCTTC.

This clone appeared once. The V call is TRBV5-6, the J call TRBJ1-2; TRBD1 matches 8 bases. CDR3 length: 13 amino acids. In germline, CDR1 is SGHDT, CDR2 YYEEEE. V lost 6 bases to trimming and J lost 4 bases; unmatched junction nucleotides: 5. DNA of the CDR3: TGTGCCAGCACCGAAGACAGGGGCTATGGCTACACCTTC. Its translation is CASTEDRGYGYTF. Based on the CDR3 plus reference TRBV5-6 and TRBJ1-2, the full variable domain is DAGVTQSPTHLIKTRGQQVTLRCSPKSGHDTVSWYQQALGQGPQFIFQYYEEEERQRGNFPDRFSGHQFPNYSSELNVNALLLGDSALYLCASTEDRGYGYTFGSGTRLTVV.

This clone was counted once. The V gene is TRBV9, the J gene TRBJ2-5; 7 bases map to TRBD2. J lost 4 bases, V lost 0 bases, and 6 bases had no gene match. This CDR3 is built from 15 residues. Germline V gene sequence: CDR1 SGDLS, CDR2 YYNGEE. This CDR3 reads CASSVVRGGLETQYF. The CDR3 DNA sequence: TGTGCCAGCAGCGTAGTCCGGGGAGGGTTAGAGACCCAGTACTTC.